Detailed here is one T cell receptor beta chain. These data come from a study of blood T cell repertoires in COVID-19. Study-level background: Sources were T cells, B-cell-depleted T cells, or PBMCs; the material itself was cDNA or gDNA.

This CDR3 comprises 15 residues. Participant ages covered roughly 18 to 89 years across 24 US areas. Either two negative PCRs, clearance, or symptom resolution qualified Cohort 3 donors as recovered. Original processing methods: The authors estimated nucleated cell counts from reference gene primer amplification. The data were produced by immunoSEQ multiplex PCR, yet TCRdb's version contains in-frame clones alone and is incomplete. The V and J calls and clone size come from that table; D and trimming were worked out from the DNA. The table lists about 280,000 clones, about 83% of them singletons, with approximately 5.7% in the top ten.

V is TRBV21-1 and J is TRBJ1-2; the D segment call TRBD1 is taken from the table without a DNA check. TRBV21-1 is listed as a pseudogene. The material sequenced was PBMCs or T cells enriched from blood (not recorded which). The source of this sequence is a woman in her thirties or forties who had recovered from COVID-19. The CDR3 DNA reads as TGTGCCAGCAGGGACAGCCGCGAAGCTAACTATGGCTACACCTTC. Its protein is CASRDSREANYGYTF.